The rows below give T cell receptor beta chains drawn from one sample of a study of T cells in Graves' hyperthyroidism and ophthalmopathy. MiXCR, applied by TCRdb to the multiplex PCR reads, yields one record per CDR3 protein. The table lists approximately 600,000 distinct CDR3 sequences, about 15% of them singletons, with roughly 6.2% in the top ten. The sequencing sample was made of blood. Source of these receptors: a woman in her 30s with Graves' hyperthyroidism that later progressed to Graves' ophthalmopathy. Each CDR3 is given with its conserved first and last residue. Fields, in order: clone size, D gene, V gene, J gene, CDR3 protein, CDR3 DNA. D genes are given only for firm matches. Not all rows give a size; the values are once, few, many and, for expanded clones, a class.

clone_size: many; d_call: NA; v_call: TRBV5-1; j_call: TRBJ2-3; cdr3_aa: CASRADVLYTDTQYF; cdr3_nt: TGCGCCAGCAGGGCAGACGTCCTCTACACAGATACGCAGTATTTT
clone_size: many; d_call: NA; v_call: TRBV11-2; j_call: TRBJ1-5; cdr3_aa: CASSLQGLSNQPQHF; cdr3_nt: TGTGCCAGCAGCTTACAGGGTTTGAGCAATCAGCCCCAGCATTTT
clone_size: many; d_call: NA; v_call: TRBV12-3/TRBV12-4; j_call: TRBJ2-7; cdr3_aa: CASSLGPLTYEQYF; cdr3_nt: TGTGCCAGCAGTTTGGGACCGCTTACCTACGAGCAGTACTTC
clone_size: many; d_call: TRBD1; v_call: TRBV9; j_call: TRBJ1-1; cdr3_aa: CASSPRGTGAAEAFF; cdr3_nt: TGTGCCAGCAGCCCTCGGGGGACAGGGGCAGCTGAAGCTTTCTTT
clone_size: NA; d_call: NA; v_call: TRBV3-1; j_call: TRBJ1-2; cdr3_aa: CASSQESDGNYGYTF; cdr3_nt: TGTGCCAGCAGCCAAGAATCGGACGGCAACTATGGCTACACCTTC
clone_size: many; d_call: NA; v_call: TRBV6-1; j_call: TRBJ1-1; cdr3_aa: CASSSLVGTEAFF; cdr3_nt: TGTGCCAGCAGTTCCCTGGTGGGCACTGAAGCTTTCTTT
clone_size: NA; d_call: TRBD1; v_call: TRBV6-2/TRBV6-3; j_call: TRBJ2-3; cdr3_aa: CASTQGVTDTQYF; cdr3_nt: TGTGCCAGCACACAGGGGGTCACAGATACGCAGTATTTT
clone_size: many; d_call: TRBD1; v_call: TRBV24-1; j_call: TRBJ1-2; cdr3_aa: CATSDRTGNLYGYTF; cdr3_nt: TGTGCCACCAGTGACCGGACAGGGAACCTCTATGGCTACACCTTC
clone_size: few; d_call: TRBD1; v_call: TRBV4-3; j_call: TRBJ1-2; cdr3_aa: CASSQGGQGPLKYTF; cdr3_nt: TGCGCCAGCAGCCAAGGGGGACAGGGGCCTCTAAAGTACACCTTC
clone_size: few; d_call: TRBD1; v_call: TRBV6-1; j_call: TRBJ1-6; cdr3_aa: CASSDRDRGFSRSPLHF; cdr3_nt: TGTGCCAGCAGCGACCGGGACAGGGGGTTTAGTCGATCACCCCTCCACTTT
clone_size: NA; d_call: NA; v_call: TRBV29-1; j_call: TRBJ2-5; cdr3_aa: CSVDRVEGGMEETQYF; cdr3_nt: TGCAGCGTTGATCGGGTAGAAGGGGGTATGGAGGAGACCCAGTACTTC
clone_size: few; d_call: TRBD1; v_call: TRBV9; j_call: TRBJ1-1; cdr3_aa: CASSVLQGASTEAFF; cdr3_nt: TGTGCCAGCAGCGTCCTACAGGGGGCCAGCACTGAAGCTTTCTTT
clone_size: NA; d_call: NA; v_call: TRBV7-9; j_call: TRBJ2-1; cdr3_aa: CASSPPQSLKEQFF; cdr3_nt: TGTGCCAGCAGCCCCCCTCAAAGCCTAAAAGAGCAGTTCTTC
clone_size: many; d_call: TRBD1; v_call: TRBV30; j_call: TRBJ2-7; cdr3_aa: CAWKSGQGDEQYF; cdr3_nt: TGTGCCTGGAAGTCGGGACAGGGTGACGAGCAGTACTTC
clone_size: many; d_call: TRBD2; v_call: TRBV2; j_call: TRBJ2-5; cdr3_aa: CASGREQETQYF; cdr3_nt: TGTGCCAGCGGGAGGGAACAAGAGACCCAGTACTTC
clone_size: many; d_call: TRBD1; v_call: TRBV19; j_call: TRBJ1-2; cdr3_aa: CASSMGQGDGYTF; cdr3_nt: TGTGCCAGTAGTATGGGACAGGGCGATGGCTACACCTTC
clone_size: NA; d_call: TRBD2; v_call: TRBV7-9; j_call: TRBJ2-5; cdr3_aa: CASSWGTSGSTFGETQYF; cdr3_nt: TGTGCCAGCAGCTGGGGGACTAGCGGGAGTACCTTCGGGGAGACCCAGTACTTC
clone_size: many; d_call: TRBD2; v_call: TRBV27; j_call: TRBJ2-1; cdr3_aa: CASSPGLAESNEQFF; cdr3_nt: TGTGCCAGCAGTCCCGGACTAGCGGAATCCAATGAGCAGTTCTTC
clone_size: many; d_call: TRBD1; v_call: TRBV10-3; j_call: TRBJ2-7; cdr3_aa: CAISESRQGAKSYEQYF; cdr3_nt: TGTGCCATCAGTGAGTCTAGACAGGGGGCCAAATCCTACGAGCAGTACTTC
clone_size: NA; d_call: TRBD2; v_call: TRBV12-3/TRBV12-4; j_call: TRBJ2-7; cdr3_aa: CASGSLSGLAGRGEQYF; cdr3_nt: TGTGCCAGCGGCTCTCTTTCAGGACTAGCGGGAAGAGGGGAGCAGTACTTC
clone_size: NA; d_call: TRBD2; v_call: TRBV11-1; j_call: TRBJ2-5; cdr3_aa: CASSRRSGRVETQYF; cdr3_nt: TGTGCCAGCAGCCGCCGGAGCGGGAGGGTAGAGACCCAGTACTTC
clone_size: many; d_call: TRBD1; v_call: TRBV6-2/TRBV6-3; j_call: TRBJ2-5; cdr3_aa: CASIRQGRGETQYF; cdr3_nt: TGTGCCAGCATCCGACAGGGTCGTGGGGAGACCCAGTACTTC
clone_size: many; d_call: NA; v_call: TRBV7-9; j_call: TRBJ1-1; cdr3_aa: CASSYNLAEAFF; cdr3_nt: TGTGCCAGCAGTTATAATCTGGCTGAAGCTTTCTTT
clone_size: NA; d_call: NA; v_call: TRBV3-1; j_call: TRBJ2-7; cdr3_aa: CASSHGPGEAPYEQYF; cdr3_nt: TGTGCCAGCAGCCACGGGCCGGGAGAGGCCCCCTACGAGCAGTACTTC
clone_size: many; d_call: NA; v_call: TRBV12-3/TRBV12-4; j_call: TRBJ2-7; cdr3_aa: CASSALLGGIEQYF; cdr3_nt: TGTGCCAGCAGTGCCCTACTAGGGGGGATCGAGCAGTACTTC
clone_size: many; d_call: TRBD1; v_call: TRBV20-1; j_call: TRBJ2-1; cdr3_aa: CSSKGQVAYNEQFF; cdr3_nt: TGCAGTTCAAAAGGACAGGTAGCCTACAATGAGCAGTTCTTC
clone_size: few; d_call: TRBD1; v_call: TRBV2; j_call: TRBJ2-7; cdr3_aa: CARGTGTGCEQYF; cdr3_nt: TGTGCCAGGGGGACCGGGACAGGTTGCGAGCAGTACTTC
clone_size: NA; d_call: NA; v_call: TRBV2; j_call: TRBJ1-1; cdr3_aa: CASSGLLGAFF; cdr3_nt: TGTGCCAGCAGTGGGCTCCTCGGGGCTTTCTTT
clone_size: few; d_call: NA; v_call: TRBV5-6; j_call: TRBJ2-1; cdr3_aa: CASSRDEFYNEQFF; cdr3_nt: TGTGCCAGCAGCAGGGACGAATTCTACAATGAGCAGTTCTTC
clone_size: many; d_call: NA; v_call: TRBV24-1; j_call: TRBJ1-5; cdr3_aa: CATSDYTENQPQHF; cdr3_nt: TGTGCCACCAGTGATTATACTGAGAATCAGCCCCAGCATTTT
clone_size: NA; d_call: TRBD1; v_call: TRBV7-9; j_call: TRBJ1-4; cdr3_aa: CACSLQTGLFF; cdr3_nt: TGTGCCTGCAGCCTCCAGACAGGGTTGTTTTTT
clone_size: few; d_call: TRBD2; v_call: TRBV25-1; j_call: TRBJ2-1; cdr3_aa: CASSDLSGSPYNEQFF; cdr3_nt: TGTGCCAGCAGTGATCTTAGCGGGAGTCCTTACAATGAGCAGTTCTTC
clone_size: NA; d_call: NA; v_call: TRBV4-3; j_call: TRBJ2-4; cdr3_aa: CASSQDRGTKNIQYF; cdr3_nt: TGCGCCAGCAGCCAAGATCGGGGGACCAAAAACATTCAGTACTTC
clone_size: many; d_call: TRBD2; v_call: TRBV6-1; j_call: TRBJ2-2; cdr3_aa: CASGTSGMGTGELFF; cdr3_nt: TGTGCCAGCGGGACTAGCGGGATGGGAACCGGGGAGCTGTTTTTT
clone_size: NA; d_call: NA; v_call: TRBV14; j_call: TRBJ2-1; cdr3_aa: CASSHLVSYNEQFF; cdr3_nt: TGTGCCAGCAGCCACTTGGTGAGCTACAATGAGCAGTTCTTC
clone_size: NA; d_call: NA; v_call: TRBV12-3/TRBV12-4; j_call: TRBJ1-1; cdr3_aa: CASSFGWGGENTEAFF; cdr3_nt: TGTGCCAGCAGTTTTGGTTGGGGGGGGGAGAACACTGAAGCTTTCTTT
clone_size: many; d_call: TRBD1; v_call: TRBV15; j_call: TRBJ1-1; cdr3_aa: CATSRDRTGGKGTEAFF; cdr3_nt: TGTGCCACCAGCAGAGATAGGACAGGAGGAAAGGGCACTGAAGCTTTCTTT
clone_size: many; d_call: TRBD1; v_call: TRBV28; j_call: TRBJ2-5; cdr3_aa: CASSSHRGRETQYF; cdr3_nt: TGTGCCAGCAGTTCTCACAGGGGCCGCGAGACCCAGTACTTC
clone_size: NA; d_call: NA; v_call: TRBV5-1; j_call: TRBJ2-1; cdr3_aa: CASSLELANNEQFF; cdr3_nt: TGCGCCAGCAGCTTGGAACTAGCCAACAATGAGCAGTTCTTC
clone_size: NA; d_call: NA; v_call: TRBV30; j_call: TRBJ2-3; cdr3_aa: CAWSVSRTSTDTQYF; cdr3_nt: TGTGCCTGGAGTGTATCTAGGACTTCCACAGATACGCAGTATTTT
clone_size: NA; d_call: NA; v_call: TRBV30; j_call: TRBJ2-7; cdr3_aa: CAWSPLTGPNFAQYF; cdr3_nt: TGTGCCTGGAGTCCGCTAACAGGTCCCAATTTCGCGCAGTACTTC
clone_size: many; d_call: NA; v_call: TRBV7-9; j_call: TRBJ2-7; cdr3_aa: CASSSVRGRDLHEQYF; cdr3_nt: TGTGCCAGCAGCTCCGTCCGTGGGCGGGACCTCCACGAGCAGTACTTC
clone_size: few; d_call: NA; v_call: TRBV28; j_call: TRBJ2-7; cdr3_aa: CASSLGSANTPYEQYF; cdr3_nt: TGTGCCAGCAGTTTGGGCAGTGCCAATACCCCCTACGAGCAGTACTTC
clone_size: many; d_call: TRBD2; v_call: TRBV29-1; j_call: TRBJ2-1; cdr3_aa: CSVASSGRSYNEQFF; cdr3_nt: TGCAGCGTCGCCTCTAGCGGGAGGAGCTACAATGAGCAGTTCTTC
clone_size: many; d_call: NA; v_call: TRBV7-9; j_call: TRBJ2-7; cdr3_aa: CASTYWGEGSYEQYF; cdr3_nt: TGTGCCAGCACCTATTGGGGGGAAGGCTCCTACGAGCAGTACTTC
clone_size: many; d_call: NA; v_call: TRBV19; j_call: TRBJ2-1; cdr3_aa: CASTEREEQFF; cdr3_nt: TGTGCCAGTACTGAACGTGAAGAGCAGTTCTTC
clone_size: many; d_call: TRBD1; v_call: TRBV6-1; j_call: TRBJ1-3; cdr3_aa: CASSTGGSGNTIYF; cdr3_nt: TGTGCCAGCAGCACAGGGGGATCAGGAAACACCATATATTTT
clone_size: few; d_call: TRBD2; v_call: TRBV3-1; j_call: TRBJ2-7; cdr3_aa: CASSRAGDRYEQYF; cdr3_nt: TGTGCCAGCAGCCGAGCGGGAGACAGATACGAGCAGTACTTC
clone_size: many; d_call: NA; v_call: TRBV14; j_call: TRBJ2-1; cdr3_aa: CASSQGGPPYNEQFF; cdr3_nt: TGTGCCAGCAGCCAAGGGGGGCCCCCCTACAATGAGCAGTTCTTC
clone_size: many; d_call: TRBD1; v_call: TRBV9; j_call: TRBJ2-5; cdr3_aa: CASSVVGQMGETQYF; cdr3_nt: TGTGCCAGCAGCGTAGTGGGACAGATGGGGGAGACCCAGTACTTC
clone_size: few; d_call: TRBD1; v_call: TRBV12-3/TRBV12-4; j_call: TRBJ2-3; cdr3_aa: CASSWRTGGEDTQYF; cdr3_nt: TGTGCCAGCAGTTGGAGGACAGGGGGTGAGGATACGCAGTATTTT
clone_size: many; d_call: NA; v_call: TRBV11-3; j_call: TRBJ2-1; cdr3_aa: CASSPLTGNYNEQFF; cdr3_nt: TGTGCCAGCAGCCCGTTAACAGGGAACTACAATGAGCAGTTCTTC
clone_size: NA; d_call: NA; v_call: TRBV2; j_call: TRBJ2-5; cdr3_aa: CASSEAALVGETQYF; cdr3_nt: TGTGCCAGCAGTGAGGCCGCACTAGTTGGGGAGACCCAGTACTTC